These 28 T cell receptor beta chains were all obtained from the same sample, sequenced in a study of cytomegalovirus exposure and HLA in healthy donors. 60 Vbeta and 13 Jbeta primers were used in PCR. Assay used: immunoSEQ multiplex PCR; TCRdb lists only in-frame clones, some missing. The sample contains 60,000 or so clones, about 89% of which appear only once. Sequenced input: PBMCs. These receptors originate from a man aged 30 to 39 in good health and CMV-seropositive.

The chain couples TRBV5-1 to TRBJ2-5; D is ambiguous. The CDR3 sequence is 11 residues long. Between the trimmed V and J ends, which lost 7 bases and 5 bases, there was a span of 9 bases. Germline assignment: CDR1 SGHRS and CDR2 YFSETQ. The DNA of the CDR3 is TGCGCCAGCCGCATCGGTGAGACCCAGTACTTC. Translating it yields CASRIGETQYF.

The CDR3 loop is CASRPGGGRNEQFF. The CDR3 DNA follows: TGTGCCAGCAGACCCGGGGGAGGGAGGAATGAGCAGTTCTTC. The gene calls are TRBV7-2 and TRBJ2-1; 7 bases map to TRBD2. Per germline, CDR1 SGHTA and CDR2 FQGNSA. V lost 6 bases and J lost 7; bases outside the gene matches: 9. This CDR3 has 14 amino acids.

This clone was found once. This rearrangement joins TRBV7-2 to TRBJ2-1, with 11 bases aligning to TRBD2. This CDR3 has 15 residues. The ends lost 5 bases at V and 9 bases at J; junction bases unmatched: 9. The germline gives CDR1 SGHTA, CDR2 FQGNSA. The CDR3 reads CASSTRLAGRGEQFF. CDR3 bases: TGTGCCAGCAGCACACGACTAGCGGGGAGAGGTGAGCAGTTCTTC.

The CDR3 spells CAWSPDRGRTEAFF. CDR3 coding DNA: TGTGCCTGGAGTCCGGACAGGGGAAGAACTGAAGCTTTCTTT. This rearrangement joins TRBV30 to TRBJ1-1; 9 nucleotides match TRBD1. V shed 2 bases and J 5 bases; nucleotides not matched to a gene: 6. In germline, CDR1 is GTSNPN, CDR2 SVGIG (reference sequence). The CDR3 totals 14 residues.

The V call is TRBV28, the J call TRBJ1-5, with D maybe TRBD1 (5 bases). The CDR3 loop spans 13 amino acids. Germline-derived CDR1 and CDR2 are MDHEN and SYDVKM. V lost 4 bases to trimming and J lost 6 bases, with 10 bases between them. The CDR3 DNA reads as TGTGCCAGCAGTTCCCAAGGGGCTCAGCCCCAGCATTTT. Translation gives CASSSQGAQPQHF.

The V and J genes are TRBV5-1 and TRBJ1-1, with D hard to call. The CDR3 loop spans 15 amino acids. The ends were cut back, 0 bases at V and 2 bases at J, with 11 bases in the middle. Germline loops: CDR1 SGHRS, CDR2 YFSETQ. For the CDR3, the DNA is TGCGCCAGCAGCTTGGTAGTAGCCTCCAACACTGAAGCTTTCTTT. It encodes CASSLVVASNTEAFF.

The chain combines TRBV28 with TRBJ2-7; TRBD1 agrees at 11 bases. The CDR3 length is 15 residues. Germline V lookup: CDR1 MDHEN, CDR2 SYDVKM. After removal of 5 bases from V and 5 bases from J, the junction contained 8 bases not matched to a gene. CDR3 sequence (DNA): TGTGCCAGCAGTACCCTCGGGACAGGGGGAAACGAGCAGTACTTC. Translation: CASSTLGTGGNEQYF.

The chain joins TRBV19 to TRBJ1-5; 9 bases are shared with TRBD1. In germline, CDR1 is LNHDA, CDR2 SQIVND (reference sequence). The CDR3 covers 14 residues. Germline trimming cut 6 bases from V and 5 bases from J; bases unmatched to any gene: 5. Here the CDR3 reads CASSYDRGDQPQHF. The CDR3 nucleotides read TGTGCCAGTAGCTACGACAGGGGGGATCAGCCCCAGCATTTT.

The genes are TRBV7-2 and TRBJ2-7, with TRBD2 matching 8 bases. V lost 1 base, J lost 4 bases, and 9 bases stayed unmatched. In germline, CDR1 is SGHTA, CDR2 FQGNSA. The CDR3 runs 16 residues. The CDR3 loop is CASSLGSTGTSYEQYF. In DNA form, the CDR3 reads TGTGCCAGCAGCTTAGGATCAACGGGGACTAGTTACGAGCAGTACTTC.

This clone was found a few times. V gene TRBV2 combines with J gene TRBJ2-3; possibly TRBD2 for D (6 bases). The CDR3 is 15 amino acids. Germline V lookup: CDR1 SNHLY, CDR2 FYNNEI. Trimming cost V 0 bases and J 6 bases, with 13 bases left between them. The CDR3 loop reads CASSEALGGLDTQYF. In DNA form, the CDR3 reads TGTGCCAGCAGTGAAGCCCTCGGGGGTTTGGATACGCAGTATTTT. Full variable domain (remainder filled in from reference TRBV2 and TRBJ2-3): EPEVTQTPSHQVTQMGQEVILRCVPISNHLYFYWYRQILGQKVEFLVSFYNNEISEKSEIFDDQFSVERPDGSNFTLKIRSTKLEDSAMYFCASSEALGGLDTQYFGPGTRLTVL.

The chain combines TRBV5-5 with TRBJ1-4, with 7 bases identical to TRBD1. Germline V gene data show CDR1 as SGHKS and CDR2 as YYEKEE (reference sequence). V was clipped by 4 bases and J by 3 bases; unmatched bases: 3. There are 14 residues in the CDR3. The CDR3 DNA follows: TGTGCCAGCAGCCTCGGGACAGCTAATGAAAAACTGTTTTTT. Protein: CASSLGTANEKLFF.

This rearrangement joins TRBV4-1 to TRBJ2-2; 15 bases map to TRBD2. CDR3 length equals 18 residues. J gave up 3 bases and V 4 bases, and 6 bases lay outside the gene matches. CDR1 and CDR2 from the germline V gene are MGHRA and YSYEKL. CDR3: CASSLGLAGGLDTGELFF. CDR3 DNA: TGCGCCAGCAGCCTTGGACTAGCGGGAGGGCTCGACACCGGGGAGCTGTTTTTT.

The rearrangement uses TRBV9 and TRBJ2-3, with 7 bases aligning to TRBD2. CDR3 length equals 15 residues. Germline V gene lookup returns CDR1 SGDLS and CDR2 YYNGEE. V shed 3 bases, J shed 2 bases, and the junction held 6 bases outside the gene matches. CDR3 protein: CASSGAGEFTDTQYF. The DNA for the CDR3 is TGTGCCAGCAGCGGGGCGGGAGAGTTCACAGATACGCAGTATTTT.

This clone was counted a few times. This chain joins TRBV4-3 and TRBJ2-1; 10 bases are shared with TRBD1. The CDR3 length is 15 residues. The germline V gene has CDR1 LGHNA and CDR2 YSLEER. V shed 2 bases and J 7 bases; nucleotides not matched to a gene: 5. CDR3: CASSQLPGQGNEQFF. CDR3 in DNA: TGCGCCAGCAGCCAACTACCGGGACAGGGGAATGAGCAGTTCTTC.

This rearrangement joins TRBV7-9 to TRBJ2-3; 11 bases are shared with TRBD2. Per the germline V gene, CDR1 is SEHNR and CDR2 is FQNEAQ (reference sequence). Trimming cost V 5 bases and J 0 bases; bases outside gene matches: 7. This CDR3 is built from 17 residues. CDR3 sequence: CASSPGRTSGSTDTQYF. The CDR3 DNA reads TGTGCCAGCAGCCCCGGCCGGACTAGCGGGAGCACAGATACGCAGTATTTT.

The V call is TRBV29-1, the J call TRBJ2-2; the match to TRBD1 covers 9 bases. Germline loops: CDR1 SQVTM, CDR2 ANQGSEA. With V trimmed by 5 bases and J by 3 bases, 4 bases remained unmatched. The CDR3 runs to 14 residues. CDR3 sequence (DNA): TGCAGCGTTTCCAGGACAGGGGACACCGGGGAGCTGTTTTTT. This gives the protein CSVSRTGDTGELFF.

This chain connects TRBV7-6 to TRBJ2-3; 10 positions match TRBD2. This CDR3 comprises 16 residues. V dropped 4 bases and J dropped 0; count of bases not matched to a gene: 4. Germline V gene data show CDR1 as SGHVS and CDR2 as FNYEAQ. CDR3 coding DNA: TGTGCCAGCAGCTCTGGGACTAGCGTGAGCACAGATACGCAGTATTTT. Its translation is CASSSGTSVSTDTQYF.

The chain combines TRBV4-3 with TRBJ2-1; TRBD2 matches at 8 bases. V gave up 4 bases and J gave up 0 bases; unmatched junction bases: 5. Germline loops: CDR1 LGHNA, CDR2 YSLEER. This CDR3 region has 16 residues. CDR3 amino acids: CASSRTGTSSYNEQFF. CDR3 nucleotides: TGCGCCAGCAGCCGGACCGGGACTAGCTCCTACAATGAGCAGTTCTTC.

Here the CDR3 reads CASSSDGETQYF. The CDR3 DNA is TGTGCCAGCAGTTCTGACGGGGAGACCCAGTACTTC. This chain links TRBV28 with TRBJ2-5, with D uncertain. CDR1 is MDHEN, CDR2 SYDVKM, per germline. The V end was cut by 4 bases, the J end by 5 bases, with 8 bases between. This CDR3 contains 12 residues.

This chain links TRBV19 with TRBJ2-7; the D gene is possibly TRBD1 (6 bases). The ends were cut back, 5 bases at V and 0 bases at J, with 14 bases in the middle. The CDR3 consists of 15 residues. Germline V gives CDR1 LNHDA, CDR2 SQIVND (reference sequence). CDR3 sequence reads: CASSARQENSYEQYF. The DNA of the CDR3 is TGTGCCAGTAGTGCCCGACAGGAAAACTCCTACGAGCAGTACTTC. The variable domain in full, completed from reference TRBV19 and TRBJ2-7, reads DGGITQSPKYLFRKEGQNVTLSCEQNLNHDAMYWYRQDPGQGLRLIYYSQIVNDFQKGDIAEGYSVSREKKESFPLTVTSAQKNPTAFYLCASSARQENSYEQYFGPGTRLTVT.

The chain recombines TRBV19 with TRBJ2-7; a possible D gene is TRBD1 (6 bases). CDR1 and CDR2 from the germline V gene are LNHDA and SQIVND (reference sequence). CDR3 size: 14 residues. V was pared by 5 bases and J by 2 bases, with 13 bases between. Written as DNA, the CDR3 is TGTGCCAGTAGTCTCCGGGACATTCCCTACGAGCAGTACTTC. Translating it yields CASSLRDIPYEQYF.

J is TRBJ1-2 and V is TRBV6-5; possible D gene TRBD1, 6 bases. Germline V gene data show CDR1 as MNHEY and CDR2 as SVGAGI. Trimming left V 7 bases short and J 0 bases short, with 12 bases between. The CDR3 extends over 14 amino acids. Here the CDR3 reads CASNDRPTNYGYTF. The CDR3 coding sequence is TGTGCCAGCAATGACAGGCCAACTAACTATGGCTACACCTTC.

This chain joins TRBV10-3 and TRBJ1-3, with D perhaps TRBD1 (6 bases). Germline V gene sequence: CDR1 ENHRY, CDR2 SYGVKD. The CDR3 has 14 residues. V was pared by 6 bases and J by 1 base, with 10 bases between. The CDR3, as DNA: TGTGCCATCAGCAGACAGGTTTCTGGAAACACCATATATTTT. Translating gives CAISRQVSGNTIYF.

This chain links TRBV5-4 with TRBJ1-2; 9 bases map to TRBD1. This CDR3 has 13 residues. Per germline, CDR1 SGHNT and CDR2 YYREEE (reference sequence). The trim removed 0 bases at V and 10 bases at J, leaving 4 bases unmatched. CDR3 protein: CASSLVGQGFYTF. DNA for the CDR3: TGTGCCAGCAGCTTGGTGGGACAGGGATTCTACACCTTC.

This chain connects TRBV7-9 to TRBJ1-4; TRBD1 agrees at 7 bases. The CDR3 runs 15 residues. The V gene's germline CDR1 is SEHNR and CDR2 FQNEAQ (reference sequence). The trim removed 5 bases at V and 5 bases at J, leaving 8 bases unmatched. The CDR3 bases are TGTGCCAGCAGCCTAACCGGGACAGTAAATGAAAAACTGTTTTTT. As protein: CASSLTGTVNEKLFF.

This clone was seen more than once but under ten times. The chain links TRBV12-5 to TRBJ2-1; 7 nucleotides agree with TRBD2. The CDR3 has 16 amino acids. The J segment lost 2 bases and the V segment lost 1 base, leaving 5 bases of the junction unmatched. Germline assignment: CDR1 LGHNT and CDR2 FRNRAP. In DNA, the CDR3 is TGTGCTAGTGGTTTGGAGCGGAGCGGGACCTACAATGAGCAGTTCTTC. This encodes CASGLERSGTYNEQFF.

The CDR3 nucleotides are TGTGCCAGTAGTAATAACAGGGTTTATAGCAATCAGCCCCAGCATTTT. It is translated as CASSNNRVYSNQPQHF. V usage is TRBV19 and J usage is TRBJ1-5; D perhaps matches TRBD1 (6 bases). CDR3 length equals 16 residues. Germline values: CDR1 LNHDA, CDR2 SQIVND (reference sequence). V was cut by 4 bases and J by 0 bases, with 13 bases left in between.

The CDR3 region has the DNA TGCAGCGTTGGGTCGGGACAGGGGTATGGCTACACCTTC. This gives the protein CSVGSGQGYGYTF. The V gene is TRBV29-1, the J gene TRBJ1-2, with TRBD1 matching over 10 bases. V lost 4 bases to trimming and J lost 5 bases; unmatched junction nucleotides: 4. This CDR3 is 13 amino acids long. The germline V gene has CDR1 SQVTM and CDR2 ANQGSEA.